The 21 T cell receptor beta chains below were found in one sample sequenced in a study of cytomegalovirus exposure and HLA in healthy donors. Vbeta (60) and Jbeta (13) primers were used in the PCR. Measured with immunoSEQ multiplex PCR; TCRdb has only the in-frame clones, and not every one. Here the sample spans about 89,000 clones, 75% to 90% being singletons. Input material: PBMCs. Receptor source: a man in his forties in good health and CMV-seropositive.

The J gene is TRBJ1-1, the V gene TRBV6-1, with 8 bases lining up with TRBD1. CDR3 length: 16 amino acids. Germline assignment: CDR1 MNHNS and CDR2 SASEGT. After removal of 2 bases from V and 5 bases from J, the junction contained 10 bases not matched to a gene. The CDR3 spells CASSEPGQGALTEAFF. CDR3 nucleotides: TGTGCCAGCAGTGAACCAGGACAGGGAGCCCTGACTGAAGCTTTCTTT.

The rearrangement uses TRBV18 and TRBJ1-3, with 7 bases that match TRBD1. The CDR3 has 14 amino acids. V lost 5 bases and J lost 2; bases outside the gene matches: 3. Germline CDR1 KGHSH, CDR2 LQKENI. The CDR3 reads CASSKQGTGNTIYF. CDR3 coding DNA: TGTGCCAGCTCAAAACAGGGGACTGGAAACACCATATATTTT.

This sequence joins TRBV19 and TRBJ1-5, with 7 bases aligning to TRBD1. V lost 3 bases and J lost 11; bases outside the gene matches: 4. The CDR3 has 12 amino acids. Germline CDR1 and CDR2: LNHDA and SQIVND (reference sequence). The CDR3 nucleotides are TGTGCCAGTAGTATCCTTCAGGGGGCCCAGCATTTT. It codes for CASSILQGAQHF.

The gene calls are TRBV7-2 and TRBJ1-3; 7 nucleotides match TRBD1. J was trimmed by 1 base and V by 5 bases; bases with no gene match: 11. The CDR3 is 17 amino acids. Germline V CDR1 and CDR2: SGHTA, FQGNSA. The CDR3 DNA reads TGTGCCAGCAGCGTCGGAGACAGGGTTGGGTCTGGAAACACCATATATTTT. It encodes CASSVGDRVGSGNTIYF.

The chain recombines TRBV29-1 with TRBJ1-2, with 9 bases identical to TRBD1. Germline lookup yields CDR1 SQVTM and CDR2 ANQGSEA. V lost 2 bases to trimming and J lost 12 bases; unmatched junction nucleotides: 10. There are 13 residues in the CDR3. CDR3 DNA: TGCAGCGTTGAACAATCGACAGGGGGGGGAGACACCTTC. It specifies CSVEQSTGGGDTF.

This clone was observed a handful of times. The CDR3 is CATSAGGDRGMAQYF. The CDR3 DNA sequence: TGTGCCACCAGCGCGGGGGGGGATCGCGGGATGGCCCAGTACTTC. The chain is built from TRBV15 and TRBJ2-5; 9 positions match TRBD2. The CDR3 runs 15 residues. Germline CDR1 and CDR2: LNHNV and YYDKDF (reference sequence). V lost 5 bases to trimming and J lost 9 bases; unmatched junction nucleotides: 13.

V and J are TRBV28 and TRBJ2-3, with D hard to call. Germline CDR1 is MDHEN and CDR2 is SYDVKM. This CDR3 has 15 amino acids. Trimming shortened V by 5 bases and J by 5 bases, and 17 bases separated the two germline ends. The CDR3 here is CASSAVMLTGDTQYF. The CDR3, as DNA: TGTGCCAGCAGTGCTGTAATGTTGACGGGAGATACGCAGTATTTT.

The chain employs TRBV19 and TRBJ1-1, with a weak D call TRBD1 (6 bases). The ends were cut back, 3 bases at V and 2 bases at J, with 13 bases in the middle. This CDR3 spans 15 amino acids. Germline CDR1 is LNHDA and CDR2 is SQIVND (reference sequence). The CDR3 DNA reads TGTGCCAGTAGTATCGCCGGGACATACAACACTGAAGCTTTCTTT. Its protein product is CASSIAGTYNTEAFF.

This chain joins TRBV11-2 and TRBJ2-1; D uncertain. There are 14 residues in the CDR3. Per germline, CDR1 SGHAT and CDR2 FQNNGV. The V and J ends lost 1 base and 7 bases respectively, with 11 bases between them. The CDR3 loop reads CASSLARALNEQFF. The CDR3 coding sequence is TGTGCCAGCAGCTTAGCTCGTGCACTTAATGAGCAGTTCTTC.

This chain uses TRBV28 with TRBJ1-1; D gene unclear. The germline gives CDR1 MDHEN, CDR2 SYDVKM. This CDR3 contains 15 residues. The V end was cut by 6 bases, the J end by 6 bases, with 20 bases between. The CDR3 nucleotides are TGTGCCAGCAGCCCTTCCGGGAGGCGGAGGGCTGAAGCTTTCTTT. This sequence encodes CASSPSGRRRAEAFF. Full variable domain (outside the CDR3, taken from reference TRBV28 and TRBJ1-1): DVKVTQSSRYLVKRTGEKVFLECVQDMDHENMFWYRQDPGLGLRLIYFSYDVKMKEKGDIPEGYSVSREKKERFSLILESASTNQTSMYLCASSPSGRRRAEAFFGQGTRLTVV.

The chain uses TRBV7-9 and TRBJ2-1, with 11 nucleotides matching TRBD2. Germline V lookup: CDR1 SEHNR, CDR2 FQNEAQ (reference sequence). CDR3 size: 12 residues. Here the CDR3 reads CVAGGPGGEQFF. In DNA, the CDR3 is TGTGTAGCGGGAGGGCCCGGGGGTGAGCAGTTCTTC.

This clone was observed a handful of times. This chain links TRBV29-1 with TRBJ1-1; D is unresolved. The CDR3 has 11 residues. Trimming left V 5 bases short and J 9 bases short, with 13 bases between. Germline loops: CDR1 SQVTM, CDR2 ANQGSEA. The CDR3 nucleotides are TGCAGCGTTCGTGCGGCAGTAAAAGCTTTCTTT. Translating gives CSVRAAVKAFF. The entire variable domain, with the rest obtained from reference TRBV29-1 and TRBJ1-1, is as follows: SAVISQKPSRDICQRGTSLTIQCQVDSQVTMMFWYRQQPGQSLTLIATANQGSEATYESGFVIDKFPISRPNLTFSTLTVSNMSPEDSSIYLCSVRAAVKAFFGQGTRLTVV.

The rearrangement links TRBV19 to TRBJ2-3, with 10 bases that match TRBD1. Trimming cost V 6 bases and J 1 base; bases outside gene matches: 13. The CDR3 covers 18 residues. The germline V gene has CDR1 LNHDA and CDR2 SQIVND (reference sequence). This CDR3 is CASSLRTAGQGRTDTQYF. The CDR3 DNA sequence: TGTGCCAGTAGCCTGAGAACGGCGGGACAGGGGCGCACAGATACGCAGTATTTT.

This chain links TRBV5-1 with TRBJ1-6; tentative D call: TRBD1 (6 bases). The germline gives CDR1 SGHRS, CDR2 YFSETQ. The CDR3 consists of 14 residues. The V and J ends lost 4 bases and 7 bases respectively, with 12 bases between them. CDR3: CASSADSRNSPLHF. The CDR3 DNA is TGCGCCAGCAGCGCGGACAGTAGGAATTCACCCCTCCACTTT.

The CDR3 bases are TGTGCCAGCAGCTTACCCTCCGGCGGGGACGAGCAGTACTTC. Translation gives CASSLPSGGDEQYF. This rearrangement joins TRBV5-6 to TRBJ2-7; D is perhaps TRBD2 (6 bases). CDR3 size: 14 residues. Germline lookup yields CDR1 SGHDT and CDR2 YYEEEE. Trimming took off 2 bases at V and 5 bases at J, with 14 bases between the two ends.

The chain recombines TRBV7-6 with TRBJ2-2; 7 bases are shared with TRBD1. Germline CDR1 SGHVS, CDR2 FNYEAQ. V dropped 1 base and J dropped 7; count of bases not matched to a gene: 9. CDR3 length: 16 residues. CDR3 region: CASSLETGRVSGELFF. For the CDR3, the DNA is TGTGCCAGCAGCTTAGAGACAGGGCGTGTTAGCGGGGAGCTGTTTTTT.

The rearrangement joins TRBV18 to TRBJ1-2; 7 bases map to TRBD1. Germline CDR1 and CDR2: KGHSH and LQKENI. Trimming at V came to 0 bases and at J to 4 bases, leaving 5 bases not matched to a gene. CDR3 size: 15 residues. CDR3 loop: CASSPPTTGTYGYTF. The CDR3 nucleotides are TGTGCCAGCTCACCACCCACGACAGGGACCTATGGCTACACCTTC.

The chain recombines TRBV15 with TRBJ2-3; D not resolved. Germline values: CDR1 LNHNV, CDR2 YYDKDF (reference sequence). Trimming cost V 2 bases and J 0 bases, with 6 bases left between them. The CDR3 runs to 14 residues. This chain's CDR3 is CATSRRSSTDTQYF. The CDR3 DNA reads as TGTGCCACCAGCAGACGGAGTAGCACAGATACGCAGTATTTT.

This clone came up once. The V gene is TRBV21-1, the J gene TRBJ2-5; TRBD1 is the table's D call, not checked against the DNA. TRBV21-1 is described as a pseudogene. This CDR3 is 18 amino acids long. The CDR3 DNA reads as TGTGCCAGCAGCAAAGGGCCCTCCGACAGGGGGCGCCAAGAGACCCAGTACTTC. Protein sequence: CASSKGPSDRGRQETQYF.

This chain joins TRBV7-3 and TRBJ1-1, with a tentative D call TRBD1 (6 bases). The germline V and J ends were trimmed by 5 bases and 7 bases, with 20 bases remaining between them. The CDR3 runs to 15 residues. Germline values: CDR1 SGHTA, CDR2 FQGTGA. The CDR3 DNA reads as TGTGCCAGCAGCGTCCCCCCGGCAAGGGACATTGAAGCTTTCTTT. Amino acid sequence: CASSVPPARDIEAFF. Based on the CDR3 plus reference TRBV7-3 and TRBJ1-1, the full variable domain is GAGVSQTPSNKVTEKGKYVELRCDPISGHTALYWYRQSLGQGPEFLIYFQGTGAADDSGLPNDRFFAVRPEGSVSTLKIQRTERGDSAVYLCASSVPPARDIEAFFGQGTRLTVV.

The chain couples TRBV28 to TRBJ1-3, with D tentatively TRBD1 (5 bases). The length of the CDR3 is 18 residues. Trimming cost V 7 bases and J 0 bases, with 22 bases left between them. Per the germline V gene, CDR1 is MDHEN and CDR2 is SYDVKM. The DNA for the CDR3 is TGTGCCAGCACGCCGGGGGGGTTGGCTCCCAACTCTGGAAACACCATATATTTT. Protein product: CASTPGGLAPNSGNTIYF. The full variable domain, completed using reference TRBV28 and TRBJ1-3, is DVKVTQSSRYLVKRTGEKVFLECVQDMDHENMFWYRQDPGLGLRLIYFSYDVKMKEKGDIPEGYSVSREKKERFSLILESASTNQTSMYLCASTPGGLAPNSGNTIYFGEGSWLTVV.